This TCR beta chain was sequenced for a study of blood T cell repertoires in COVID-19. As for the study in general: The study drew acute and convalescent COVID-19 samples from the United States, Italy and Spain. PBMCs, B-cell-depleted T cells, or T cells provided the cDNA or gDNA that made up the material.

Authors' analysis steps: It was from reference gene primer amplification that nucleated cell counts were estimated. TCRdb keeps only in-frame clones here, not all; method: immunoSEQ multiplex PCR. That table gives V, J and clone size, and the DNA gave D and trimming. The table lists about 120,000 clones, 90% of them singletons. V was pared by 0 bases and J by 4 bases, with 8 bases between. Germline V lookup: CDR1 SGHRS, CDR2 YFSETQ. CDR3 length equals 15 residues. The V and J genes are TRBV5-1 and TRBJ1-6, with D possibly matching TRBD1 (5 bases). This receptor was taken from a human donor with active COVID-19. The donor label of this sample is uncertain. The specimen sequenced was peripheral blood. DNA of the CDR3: TGCGCCAGCAGCTTGGCAGGGTCATATAATTCACCCCTCCACTTT. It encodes CASSLAGSYNSPLHF.